This TCR beta chain was identified in a study of PD-1 blockade in classical Hodgkin lymphoma. Only in-frame clones appear in the TCRdb table, and some are missing; sequencing was by immunoSEQ multiplex PCR. The sample lists about 61,000 clones, nearly 90% occurring once. Findings and limits, study-wide: CD8+ TCR diversity did not rise significantly by C4D1, unlike CD4+.

Comment on this clone: Its specificity is not known.

This CDR3 is built from 15 residues. Germline CDR1 LNHDA, CDR2 SQIVND (reference sequence). V lost 6 bases, J lost 6 bases, and 10 bases stayed unmatched. Specified time point: cycle 4 day 1 (C4D1), after less than seven weeks of nivolumab. Exposure to brentuximab vedotin varied, and each patient had relapsed following autologous stem cell transplantation. This chain links TRBV19 with TRBJ2-1, with 8 bases matching TRBD2. The sample was peripheral blood mononuclear cells (PBMCs), taken before the fourth cycle of nivolumab. The sequence was collected from a human donor with classical Hodgkin lymphoma. The CDR3 coding sequence is TGTGCCAGTAGGCCAGTAGCGGGGAAGTTCAATGAGCAGTTCTTC. Translated, it gives CASRPVAGKFNEQFF.